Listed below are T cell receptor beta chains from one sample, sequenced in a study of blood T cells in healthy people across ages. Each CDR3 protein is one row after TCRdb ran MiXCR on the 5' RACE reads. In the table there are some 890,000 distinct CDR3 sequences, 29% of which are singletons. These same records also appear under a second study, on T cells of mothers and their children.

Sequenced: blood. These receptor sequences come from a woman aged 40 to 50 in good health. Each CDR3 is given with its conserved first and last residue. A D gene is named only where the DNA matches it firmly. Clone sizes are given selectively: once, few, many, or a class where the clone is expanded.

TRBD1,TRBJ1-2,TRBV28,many,CASSFTGGSYGYTF,TGTGCCAGCAGCTTCACAGGGGGAAGCTATGGCTACACCTTC
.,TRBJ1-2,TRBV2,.,CASSASGLYGYTF,TGTGCCAGCAGTGCATCCGGGTTGTATGGCTACACCTTC
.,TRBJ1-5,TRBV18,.,CANSPSGQINQPQHF,TGTGCCAACTCACCATCGGGGCAGATCAATCAGCCCCAGCATTTT
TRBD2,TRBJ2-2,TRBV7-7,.,CASAQEGGRAGELFF,TGTGCTAGCGCACAGGAAGGTGGGAGGGCCGGGGAGCTGTTTTTT
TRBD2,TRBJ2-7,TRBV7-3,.,CASSFGPLAGGYEQYF,TGTGCCAGCAGCTTCGGCCCACTAGCGGGGGGCTACGAGCAGTACTTC
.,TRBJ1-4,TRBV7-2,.,CASSPRRREKLFF,TGTGCCAGCAGCCCCAGGAGGCGGGAAAAACTGTTTTTT
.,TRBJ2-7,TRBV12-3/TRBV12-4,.,CASRGVGMNEQYF,TGTGCCAGCAGGGGAGTTGGGATGAACGAGCAGTACTTC
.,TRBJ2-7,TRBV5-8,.,CACSLGDIYEQYF,TGTGCCTGCAGCTTGGGGGACATATACGAGCAGTACTTC
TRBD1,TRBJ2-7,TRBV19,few,CASSRDSRQGYEQYF,TGTGCCAGTAGTAGAGACTCGCGACAGGGCTACGAGCAGTACTTC
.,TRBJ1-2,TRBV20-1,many,CSASLSIRVAGDGYTF,TGCAGTGCTAGCCTGTCAATTAGGGTGGCTGGCGATGGCTACACCTTC
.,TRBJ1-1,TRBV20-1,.,CSASEVLMNTEAFF,TGCAGTGCTAGTGAGGTCCTCATGAACACTGAAGCTTTCTTT
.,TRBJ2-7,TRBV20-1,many,CSARGGRGPYEQYF,TGCAGTGCTAGGGGAGGTAGGGGCCCCTACGAGCAGTACTTC
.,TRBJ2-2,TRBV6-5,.,CASSYPNTGELFF,TGTGCCAGCAGTTACCCGAACACCGGGGAGCTGTTTTTT
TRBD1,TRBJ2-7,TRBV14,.,CASSSGTGRPYEQYF,TGTGCCAGCAGCTCCGGGACAGGTCGGCCCTACGAGCAGTACTTC
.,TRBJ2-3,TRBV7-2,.,CASSLASNRVADTQYF,TGTGCCAGCAGCTTAGCCTCTAACAGGGTAGCAGATACGCAGTATTTT
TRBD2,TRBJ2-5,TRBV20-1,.,CSAREPGLARGTQYF,TGCAGTGCTAGAGAACCGGGACTAGCGAGAGGGACCCAGTACTTC
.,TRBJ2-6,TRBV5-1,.,CASSLDISGANVLTF,TGCGCCAGCAGCTTGGACATCTCTGGGGCCAACGTCCTGACTTTC
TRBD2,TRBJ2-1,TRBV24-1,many,CATTPRGSGDPSYNEQFF,TGTGCCACCACCCCCCGGGGTAGCGGGGATCCTTCCTACAATGAGCAGTTCTTC
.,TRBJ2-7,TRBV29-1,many,CSDRNSYEQYF,TGCAGCGACCGGAACAGCTACGAGCAGTACTTC
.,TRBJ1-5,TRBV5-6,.,CASGRIDSNQPQHF,TGTGCCAGCGGGAGAATCGATAGCAATCAGCCCCAGCATTTT
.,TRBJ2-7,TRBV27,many,CASSLSAGDYEQYF,TGTGCCAGCAGTTTATCGGCAGGGGACTACGAGCAGTACTTC
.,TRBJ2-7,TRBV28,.,CAGSQGWSSYEQYF,TGTGCCGGCAGTCAGGGGTGGAGCTCCTACGAGCAGTACTTC
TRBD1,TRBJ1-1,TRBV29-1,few,CSVEAGGNTEAFF,TGCAGCGTTGAGGCAGGGGGGAACACTGAAGCTTTCTTT
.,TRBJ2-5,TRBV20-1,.,CSAGESQGTQYF,TGCAGTGCTGGGGAGAGCCAAGGGACCCAGTACTTC
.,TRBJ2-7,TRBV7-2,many,CASSLVNEQYF,TGTGCCAGCAGCTTAGTCAACGAGCAGTACTTC
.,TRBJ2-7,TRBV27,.,CASSLYPPGRGLAYEQYF,TGTGCCAGCAGTTTATATCCCCCGGGGAGGGGGCTAGCCTACGAGCAGTACTTC
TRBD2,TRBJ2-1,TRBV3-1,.,CASNQISGLADSSYNEQFF,TGTGCCAGCAACCAAATCTCGGGACTAGCGGATAGCTCCTACAATGAGCAGTTCTTC